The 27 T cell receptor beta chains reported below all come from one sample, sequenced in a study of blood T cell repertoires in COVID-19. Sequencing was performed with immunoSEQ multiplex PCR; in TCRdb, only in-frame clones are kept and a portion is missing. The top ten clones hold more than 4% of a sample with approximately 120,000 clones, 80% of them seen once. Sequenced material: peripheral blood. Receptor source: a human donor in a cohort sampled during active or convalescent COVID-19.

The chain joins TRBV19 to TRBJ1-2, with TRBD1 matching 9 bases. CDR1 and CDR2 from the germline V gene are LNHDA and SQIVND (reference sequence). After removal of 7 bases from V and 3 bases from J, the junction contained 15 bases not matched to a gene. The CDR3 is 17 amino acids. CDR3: CASNDRDREVDYYGYTF. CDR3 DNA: TGTGCCAGTAATGACCGGGACAGGGAAGTGGATTACTATGGCTACACCTTC. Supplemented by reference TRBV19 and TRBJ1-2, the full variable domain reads DGGITQSPKYLFRKEGQNVTLSCEQNLNHDAMYWYRQDPGQGLRLIYYSQIVNDFQKGDIAEGYSVSREKKESFPLTVTSAQKNPTAFYLCASNDRDREVDYYGYTFGSGTRLTVV.

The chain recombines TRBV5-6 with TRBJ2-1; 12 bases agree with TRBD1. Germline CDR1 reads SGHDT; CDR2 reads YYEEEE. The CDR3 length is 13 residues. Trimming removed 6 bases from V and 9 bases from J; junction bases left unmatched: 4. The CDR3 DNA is TGTGCCAGCACCGGGACAGGGGGCGGTGAGCAGTTCTTC. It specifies CASTGTGGGEQFF.

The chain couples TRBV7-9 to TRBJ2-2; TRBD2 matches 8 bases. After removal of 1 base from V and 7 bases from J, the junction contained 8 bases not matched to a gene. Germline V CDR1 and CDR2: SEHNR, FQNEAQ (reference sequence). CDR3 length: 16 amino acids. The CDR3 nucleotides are TGTGCCAGCAGCTTAGGCCCGGGACTAGAAGGCGGGGAGCTGTTTTTT. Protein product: CASSLGPGLEGGELFF.

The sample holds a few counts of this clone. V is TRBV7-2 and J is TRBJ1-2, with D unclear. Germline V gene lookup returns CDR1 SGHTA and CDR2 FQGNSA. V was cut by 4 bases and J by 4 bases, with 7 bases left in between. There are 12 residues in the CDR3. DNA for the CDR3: TGTGCCAGCAGCTCCTACAGCTATGGCTACACCTTC. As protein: CASSSYSYGYTF.

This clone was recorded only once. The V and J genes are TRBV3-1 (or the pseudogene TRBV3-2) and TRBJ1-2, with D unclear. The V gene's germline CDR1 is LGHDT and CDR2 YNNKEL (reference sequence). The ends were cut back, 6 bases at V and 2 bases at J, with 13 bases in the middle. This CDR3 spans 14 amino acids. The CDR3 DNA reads TGTGCCAGCAGTTTCTTACTGCGCAACTATGGCTACACCTTC. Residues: CASSFLLRNYGYTF.

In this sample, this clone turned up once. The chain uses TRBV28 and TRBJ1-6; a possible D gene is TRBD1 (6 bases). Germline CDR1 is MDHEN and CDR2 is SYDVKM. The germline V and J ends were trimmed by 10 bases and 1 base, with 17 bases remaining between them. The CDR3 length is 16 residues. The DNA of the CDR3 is TGTGCCATCAGGGGAGGAGTCGGATCCTATAATTCACCCCTCCACTTT. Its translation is CAIRGGVGSYNSPLHF.

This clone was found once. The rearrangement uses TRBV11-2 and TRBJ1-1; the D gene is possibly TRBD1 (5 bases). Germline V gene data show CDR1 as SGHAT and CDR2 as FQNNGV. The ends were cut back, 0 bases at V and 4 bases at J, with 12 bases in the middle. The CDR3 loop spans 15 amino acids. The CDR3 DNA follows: TGTGCCAGCAGCTTAGAGGCCCTCGGGGGCACTGAAGCTTTCTTT. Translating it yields CASSLEALGGTEAFF.

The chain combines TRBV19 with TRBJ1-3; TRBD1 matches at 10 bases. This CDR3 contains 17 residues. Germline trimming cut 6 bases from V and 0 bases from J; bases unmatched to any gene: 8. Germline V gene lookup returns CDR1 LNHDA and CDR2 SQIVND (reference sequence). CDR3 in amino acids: CASRRDRGRISGNTIYF. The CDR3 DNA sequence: TGTGCCAGTAGGAGGGACAGGGGACGAATCTCTGGAAACACCATATATTTT.

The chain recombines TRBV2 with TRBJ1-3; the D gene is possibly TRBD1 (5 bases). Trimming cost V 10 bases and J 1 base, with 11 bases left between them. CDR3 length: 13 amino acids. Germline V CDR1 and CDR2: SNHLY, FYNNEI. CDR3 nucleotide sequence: TGTGCCACAAGACAGCCATCTGGAAACACCATATATTTT. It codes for CATRQPSGNTIYF.

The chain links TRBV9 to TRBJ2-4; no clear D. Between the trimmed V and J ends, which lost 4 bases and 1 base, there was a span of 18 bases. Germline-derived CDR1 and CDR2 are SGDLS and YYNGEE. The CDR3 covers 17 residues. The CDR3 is CASSPEVGWVAKNIQYF. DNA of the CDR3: TGTGCCAGCAGCCCAGAGGTTGGCTGGGTGGCCAAAAACATTCAGTACTTC.

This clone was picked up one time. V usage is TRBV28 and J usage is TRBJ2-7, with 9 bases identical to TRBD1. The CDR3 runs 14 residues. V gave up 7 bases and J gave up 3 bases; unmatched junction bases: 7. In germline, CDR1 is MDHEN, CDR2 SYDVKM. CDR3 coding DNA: TGTGCCAGCACCAAACAGGGGGCCTTCTACGAGCAGTACTTC. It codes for CASTKQGAFYEQYF.

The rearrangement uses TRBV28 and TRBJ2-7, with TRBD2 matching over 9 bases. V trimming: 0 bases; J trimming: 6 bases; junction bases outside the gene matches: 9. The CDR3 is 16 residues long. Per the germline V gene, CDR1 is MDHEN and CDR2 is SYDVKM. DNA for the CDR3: TGTGCCAGCAGTTTATGCGGGACTAGCTGCGCGTCCGAGCAGTACTTC. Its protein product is CASSLCGTSCASEQYF.

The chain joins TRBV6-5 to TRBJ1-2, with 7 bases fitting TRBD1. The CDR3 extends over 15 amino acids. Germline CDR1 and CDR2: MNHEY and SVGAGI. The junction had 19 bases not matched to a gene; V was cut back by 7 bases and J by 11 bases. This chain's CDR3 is CASTANKGRQGSYTF. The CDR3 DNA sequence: TGTGCCAGCACCGCAAATAAAGGGAGACAGGGAAGTTACACCTTC.

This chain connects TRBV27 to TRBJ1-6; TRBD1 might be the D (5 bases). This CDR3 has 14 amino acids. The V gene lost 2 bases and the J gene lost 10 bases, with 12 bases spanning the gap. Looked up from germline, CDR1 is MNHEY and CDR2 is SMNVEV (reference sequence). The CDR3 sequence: CASSLVQGWSPLHF. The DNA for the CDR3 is TGTGCCAGCAGTTTAGTTCAGGGATGGTCACCCCTCCACTTT.

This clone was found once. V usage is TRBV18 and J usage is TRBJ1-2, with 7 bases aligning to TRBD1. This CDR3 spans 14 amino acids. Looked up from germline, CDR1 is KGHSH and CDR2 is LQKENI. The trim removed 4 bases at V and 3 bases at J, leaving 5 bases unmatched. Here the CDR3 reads CASSRDSQYYGYTF. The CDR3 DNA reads TGTGCCAGCTCACGGGACAGCCAATACTATGGCTACACCTTC.

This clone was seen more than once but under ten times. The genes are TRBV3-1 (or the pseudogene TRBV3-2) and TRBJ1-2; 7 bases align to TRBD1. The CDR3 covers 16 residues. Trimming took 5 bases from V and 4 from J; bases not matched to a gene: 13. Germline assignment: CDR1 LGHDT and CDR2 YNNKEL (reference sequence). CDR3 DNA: TGTGCCAGCAGCGGCTCCCGGGACAGCTACTTCTATGGCTACACCTTC. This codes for CASSGSRDSYFYGYTF.

The CDR3 reads CASRTAGVLHNSPLHF. For the CDR3, the DNA is TGTGCCAGCAGAACGGCAGGGGTCCTCCATAATTCACCCCTCCACTTT. The J gene is TRBJ1-6, the V gene TRBV7-9, with a possible D match to TRBD1 (6 bases). V lost 6 bases to trimming and J lost 5 bases, with 17 bases between them. Germline V gene lookup returns CDR1 SEHNR and CDR2 FQNEAQ (reference sequence). This CDR3 contains 16 residues.

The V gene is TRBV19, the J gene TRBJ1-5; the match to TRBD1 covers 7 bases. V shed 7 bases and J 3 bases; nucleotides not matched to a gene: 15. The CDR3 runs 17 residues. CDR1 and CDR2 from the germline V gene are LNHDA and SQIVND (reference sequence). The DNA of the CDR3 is TGTGCCAGTACCCGCAGGGGGACCGCCACCTTCAATCAGCCCCAGCATTTT. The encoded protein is CASTRRGTATFNQPQHF. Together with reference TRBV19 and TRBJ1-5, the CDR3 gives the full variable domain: DGGITQSPKYLFRKEGQNVTLSCEQNLNHDAMYWYRQDPGQGLRLIYYSQIVNDFQKGDIAEGYSVSREKKESFPLTVTSAQKNPTAFYLCASTRRGTATFNQPQHFGDGTRLSIL.

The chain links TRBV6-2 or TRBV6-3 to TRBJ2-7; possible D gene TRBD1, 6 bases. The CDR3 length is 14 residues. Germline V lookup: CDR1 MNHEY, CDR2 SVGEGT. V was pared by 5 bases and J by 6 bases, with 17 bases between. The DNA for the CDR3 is TGTGCCAGCAGTCCCCAGGGGATTCTTTCCGAGCAGTACTTC. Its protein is CASSPQGILSEQYF.

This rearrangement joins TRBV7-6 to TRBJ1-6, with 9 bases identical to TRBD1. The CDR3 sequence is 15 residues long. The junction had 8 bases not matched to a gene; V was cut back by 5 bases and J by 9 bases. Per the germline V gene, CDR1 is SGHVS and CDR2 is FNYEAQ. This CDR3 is CASSPGTGKGSPLHF. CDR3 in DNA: TGTGCCAGCAGCCCTGGGACAGGGAAAGGTTCACCCCTCCACTTT.

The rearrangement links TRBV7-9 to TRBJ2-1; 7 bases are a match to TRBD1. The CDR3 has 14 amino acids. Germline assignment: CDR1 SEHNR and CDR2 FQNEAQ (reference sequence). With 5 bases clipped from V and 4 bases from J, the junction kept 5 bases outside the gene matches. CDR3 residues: CASSPGTDYNEQFF. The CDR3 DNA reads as TGTGCCAGCAGCCCCGGGACAGATTACAATGAGCAGTTCTTC.

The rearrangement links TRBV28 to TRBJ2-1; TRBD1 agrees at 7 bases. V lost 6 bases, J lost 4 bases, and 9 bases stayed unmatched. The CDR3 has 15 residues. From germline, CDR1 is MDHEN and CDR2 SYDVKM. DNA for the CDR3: TGTGCCAGCAGGAGCCAGTACAGGGGATACAATGAGCAGTTCTTC. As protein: CASRSQYRGYNEQFF.

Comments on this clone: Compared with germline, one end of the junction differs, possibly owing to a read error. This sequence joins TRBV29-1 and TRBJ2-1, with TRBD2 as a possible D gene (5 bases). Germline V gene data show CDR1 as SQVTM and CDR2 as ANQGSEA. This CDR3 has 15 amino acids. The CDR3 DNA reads TGTGCCGGGAAAGGTTCTCTCCAACCTTACAATGAGCAGTTCTTC. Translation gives CAGKGSLQPYNEQFF.

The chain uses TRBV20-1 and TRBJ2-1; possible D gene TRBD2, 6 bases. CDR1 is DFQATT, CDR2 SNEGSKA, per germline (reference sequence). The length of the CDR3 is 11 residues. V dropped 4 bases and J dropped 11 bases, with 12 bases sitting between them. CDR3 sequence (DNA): TGCAGTGCTAACCGGGACTCGAAGCAGTTCTTC. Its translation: CSANRDSKQFF.

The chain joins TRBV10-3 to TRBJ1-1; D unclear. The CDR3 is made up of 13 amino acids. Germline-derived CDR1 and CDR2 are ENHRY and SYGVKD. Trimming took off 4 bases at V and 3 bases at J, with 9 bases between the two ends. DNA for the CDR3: TGTGCCATCAGTGCGGCCAGGCACACTGAAGCTTTCTTT. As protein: CAISAARHTEAFF.

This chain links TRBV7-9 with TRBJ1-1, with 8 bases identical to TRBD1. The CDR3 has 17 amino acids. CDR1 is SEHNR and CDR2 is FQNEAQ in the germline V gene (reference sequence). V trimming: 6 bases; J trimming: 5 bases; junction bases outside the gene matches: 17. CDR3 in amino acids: CASRLSGRGRFWTEAFF. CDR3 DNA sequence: TGTGCCAGCAGATTAAGCGGCAGGGGGCGTTTTTGGACTGAAGCTTTCTTT.

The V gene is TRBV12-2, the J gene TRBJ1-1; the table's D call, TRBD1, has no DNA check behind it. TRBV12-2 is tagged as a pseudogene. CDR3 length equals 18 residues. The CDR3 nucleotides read TGTGCAAGTCGCTCCCTTTATGTGGGGCTAAACGTGAACACTGAAGCTTTCTTT. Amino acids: CASRSLYVGLNVNTEAFF.